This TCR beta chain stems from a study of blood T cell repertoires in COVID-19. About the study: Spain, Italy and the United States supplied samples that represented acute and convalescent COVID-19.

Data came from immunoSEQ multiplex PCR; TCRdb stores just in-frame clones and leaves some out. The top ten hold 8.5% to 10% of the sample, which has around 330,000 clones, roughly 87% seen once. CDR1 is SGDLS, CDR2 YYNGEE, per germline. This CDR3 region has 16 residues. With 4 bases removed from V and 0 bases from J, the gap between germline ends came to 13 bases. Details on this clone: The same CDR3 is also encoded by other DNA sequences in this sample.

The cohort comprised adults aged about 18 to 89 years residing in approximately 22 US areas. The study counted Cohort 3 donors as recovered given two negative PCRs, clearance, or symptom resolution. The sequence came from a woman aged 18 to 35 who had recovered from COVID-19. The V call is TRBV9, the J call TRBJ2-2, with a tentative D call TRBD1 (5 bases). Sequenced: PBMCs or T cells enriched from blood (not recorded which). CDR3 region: CASSPSGRANTGELFF. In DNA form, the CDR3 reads TGTGCCAGCAGCCCTTCCGGCAGGGCGAACACCGGGGAGCTGTTTTTT.